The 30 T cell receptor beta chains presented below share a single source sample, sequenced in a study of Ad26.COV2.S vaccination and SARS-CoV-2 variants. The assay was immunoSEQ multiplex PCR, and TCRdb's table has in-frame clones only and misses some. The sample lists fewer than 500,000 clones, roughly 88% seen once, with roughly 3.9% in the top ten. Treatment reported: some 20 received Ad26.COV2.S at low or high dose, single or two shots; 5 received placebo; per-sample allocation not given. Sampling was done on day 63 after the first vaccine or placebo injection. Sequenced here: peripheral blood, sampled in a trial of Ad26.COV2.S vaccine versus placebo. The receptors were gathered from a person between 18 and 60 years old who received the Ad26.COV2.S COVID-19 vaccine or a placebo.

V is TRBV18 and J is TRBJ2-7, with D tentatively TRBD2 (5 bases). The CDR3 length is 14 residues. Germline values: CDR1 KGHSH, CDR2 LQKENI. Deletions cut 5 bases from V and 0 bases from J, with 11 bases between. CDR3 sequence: CASSNKRNSYEQYF. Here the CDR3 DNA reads TGTGCCAGCTCAAATAAGCGGAACTCCTACGAGCAGTACTTC.

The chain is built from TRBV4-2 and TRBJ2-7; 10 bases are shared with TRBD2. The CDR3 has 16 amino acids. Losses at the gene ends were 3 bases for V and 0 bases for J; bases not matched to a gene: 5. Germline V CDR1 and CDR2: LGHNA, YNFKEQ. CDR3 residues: CASSQGLARSSYEQYF. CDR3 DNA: TGTGCCAGCAGCCAGGGACTAGCGAGAAGCTCCTACGAGCAGTACTTC.

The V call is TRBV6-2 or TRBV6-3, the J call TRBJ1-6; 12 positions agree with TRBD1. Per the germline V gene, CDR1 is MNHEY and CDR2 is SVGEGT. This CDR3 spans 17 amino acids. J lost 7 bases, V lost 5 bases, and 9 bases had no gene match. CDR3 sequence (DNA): TGTGCCAGCAGTACCGGGACAGGGGGCGCCTGGAATTCACCCCTCCACTTT. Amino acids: CASSTGTGGAWNSPLHF.

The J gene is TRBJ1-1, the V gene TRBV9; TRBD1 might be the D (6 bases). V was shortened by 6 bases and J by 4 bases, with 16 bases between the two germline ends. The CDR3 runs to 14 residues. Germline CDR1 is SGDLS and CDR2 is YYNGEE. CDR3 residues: CASKAGDTGTEAFF. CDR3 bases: TGTGCCAGCAAAGCGGGGGACACCGGCACTGAAGCTTTCTTT.

The CDR3 coding sequence is TGCGCCAGCAGCTTGGGAGACAGGGCCCGACCTTACAATGAGCAGTTCTTC. It codes for CASSLGDRARPYNEQFF. The chain couples TRBV5-1 to TRBJ2-1, with TRBD1 matching over 7 bases. Germline CDR1 SGHRS, CDR2 YFSETQ. This CDR3 is built from 17 residues. V was pared by 0 bases and J by 4 bases, with 10 bases of the junction left unmatched. Looking up the rest from reference TRBV5-1 and TRBJ2-1 gives the full variable domain: KAGVTQTPRYLIKTRGQQVTLSCSPISGHRSVSWYQQTPGQGLQFLFEYFSETQRNKGNFPGRFSGRQFSNSRSEMNVSTLELGDSALYLCASSLGDRARPYNEQFFGPGTRLTVL.

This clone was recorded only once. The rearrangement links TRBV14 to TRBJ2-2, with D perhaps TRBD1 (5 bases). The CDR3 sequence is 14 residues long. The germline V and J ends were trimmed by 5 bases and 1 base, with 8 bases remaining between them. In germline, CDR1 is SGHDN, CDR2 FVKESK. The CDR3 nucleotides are TGTGCCAGCAGCGCCAGGGTGAACACCGGGGAGCTGTTTTTT. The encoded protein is CASSARVNTGELFF. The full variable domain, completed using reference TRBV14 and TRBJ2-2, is EAGVTQFPSHSVIEKGQTVTLRCDPISGHDNLYWYRRVMGKEIKFLLHFVKESKQDESGMPNNRFLAERTGGTYSTLKVQPAELEDSGVYFCASSARVNTGELFFGEGSRLTVL.

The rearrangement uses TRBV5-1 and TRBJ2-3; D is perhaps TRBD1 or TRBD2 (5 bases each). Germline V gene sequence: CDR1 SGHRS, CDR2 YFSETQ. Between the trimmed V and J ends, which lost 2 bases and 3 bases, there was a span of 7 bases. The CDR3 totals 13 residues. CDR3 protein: CASSFEGTDTQYF. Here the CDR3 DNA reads TGCGCCAGCAGCTTTGAGGGGACAGATACGCAGTATTTT.

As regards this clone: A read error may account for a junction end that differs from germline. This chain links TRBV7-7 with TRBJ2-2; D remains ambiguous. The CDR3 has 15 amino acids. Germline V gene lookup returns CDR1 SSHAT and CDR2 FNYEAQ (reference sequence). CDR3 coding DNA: TGTGCTAGCAGCTCCGGACGGACGGACACCGGGGAGCTGTTTTTT. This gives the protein CASSSGRTDTGELFF.

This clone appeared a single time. The CDR3 DNA reads as TGTGCCAGCAGCGGTAAGCGGGTTAGCTCCTACAATGAGCAGTTCTTC. Residues: CASSGKRVSSYNEQFF. J is TRBJ2-1 and V is TRBV7-2; weak D call: TRBD2 (6 bases). The CDR3 length is 16 residues. The V end lost 5 bases, the J end lost 0 bases, and 14 bases lay between the germline ends. Looked up from germline, CDR1 is SGHTA and CDR2 is FQGNSA.

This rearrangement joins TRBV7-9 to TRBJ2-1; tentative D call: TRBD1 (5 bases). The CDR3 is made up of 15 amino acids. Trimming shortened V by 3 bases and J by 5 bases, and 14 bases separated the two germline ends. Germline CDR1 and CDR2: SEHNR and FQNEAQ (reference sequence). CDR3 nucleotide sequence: TGTGCCAGCAGCTTTGCCCGTTTAGGGGACAATGAGCAGTTCTTC. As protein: CASSFARLGDNEQFF.

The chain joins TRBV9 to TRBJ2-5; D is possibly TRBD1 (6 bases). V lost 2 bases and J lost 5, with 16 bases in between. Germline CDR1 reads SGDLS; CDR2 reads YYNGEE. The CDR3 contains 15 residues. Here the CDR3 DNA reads TGTGCCAGCAGCGTCGGGACAACCCCCCCGGAGACCCAGTACTTC. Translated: CASSVGTTPPETQYF. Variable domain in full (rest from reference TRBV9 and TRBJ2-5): DSGVTQTPKHLITATGQRVTLRCSPRSGDLSVYWYQQSLDQGLQFLIQYYNGEERAKGNILERFSAQQFPDLHSELNLSSLELGDSALYFCASSVGTTPPETQYFGPGTRLLVL.

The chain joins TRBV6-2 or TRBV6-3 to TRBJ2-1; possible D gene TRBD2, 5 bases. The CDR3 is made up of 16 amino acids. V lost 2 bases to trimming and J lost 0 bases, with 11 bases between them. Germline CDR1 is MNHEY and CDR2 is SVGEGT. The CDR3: CASSYTGSRSYNEQFF. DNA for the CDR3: TGTGCCAGCAGTTACACGGGGAGCCGCTCCTACAATGAGCAGTTCTTC.

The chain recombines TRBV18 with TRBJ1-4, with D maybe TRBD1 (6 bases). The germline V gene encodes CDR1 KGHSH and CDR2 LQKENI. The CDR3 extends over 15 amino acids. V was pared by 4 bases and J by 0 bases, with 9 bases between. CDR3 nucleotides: TGTGCCAGCTCACTGGACAGACCAACTAATGAAAAACTGTTTTTT. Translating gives CASSLDRPTNEKLFF.

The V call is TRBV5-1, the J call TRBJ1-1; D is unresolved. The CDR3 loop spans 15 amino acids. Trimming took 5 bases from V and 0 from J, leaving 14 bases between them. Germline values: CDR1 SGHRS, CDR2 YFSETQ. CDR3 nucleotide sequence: TGCGCCAGCAGATCTGCCCCAGGAGTGAACACTGAAGCTTTCTTT. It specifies CASRSAPGVNTEAFF.

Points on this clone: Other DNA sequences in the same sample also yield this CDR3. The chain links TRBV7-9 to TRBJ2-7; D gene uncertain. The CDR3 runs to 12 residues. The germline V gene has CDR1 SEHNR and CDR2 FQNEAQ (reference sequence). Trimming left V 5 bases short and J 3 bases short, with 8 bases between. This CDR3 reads CASSLDFYEQYF. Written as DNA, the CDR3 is TGTGCCAGCAGCCTAGATTTCTACGAGCAGTACTTC.

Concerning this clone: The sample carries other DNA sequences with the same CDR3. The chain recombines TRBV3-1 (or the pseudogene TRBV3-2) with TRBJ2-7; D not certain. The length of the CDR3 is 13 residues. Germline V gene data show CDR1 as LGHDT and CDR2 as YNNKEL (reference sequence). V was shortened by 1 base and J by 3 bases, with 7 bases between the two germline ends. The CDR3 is CASSQGQSYEQYF. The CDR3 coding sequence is TGTGCCAGCAGCCAAGGGCAGAGCTACGAGCAGTACTTC.

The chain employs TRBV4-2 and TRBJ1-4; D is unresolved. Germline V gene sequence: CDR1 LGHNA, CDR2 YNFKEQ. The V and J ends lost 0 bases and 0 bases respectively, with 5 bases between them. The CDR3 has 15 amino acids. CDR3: CASSQEGPTNEKLFF. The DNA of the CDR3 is TGTGCCAGCAGCCAAGAAGGCCCAACTAATGAAAAACTGTTTTTT.

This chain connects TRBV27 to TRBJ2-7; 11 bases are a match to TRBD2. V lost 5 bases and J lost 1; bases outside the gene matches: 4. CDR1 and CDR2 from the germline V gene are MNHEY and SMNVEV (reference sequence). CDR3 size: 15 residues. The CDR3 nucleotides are TGTGCCAGCAGTCAGGGACTAGCGGTTTCCTACGAGCAGTACTTC. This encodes CASSQGLAVSYEQYF.

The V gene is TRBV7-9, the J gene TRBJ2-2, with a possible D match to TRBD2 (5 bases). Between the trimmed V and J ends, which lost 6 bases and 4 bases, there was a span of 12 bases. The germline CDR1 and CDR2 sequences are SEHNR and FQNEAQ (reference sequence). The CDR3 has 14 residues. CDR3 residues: CASRSTRSTGELFF. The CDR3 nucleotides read TGTGCCAGCAGAAGTACTAGAAGCACCGGGGAGCTGTTTTTT. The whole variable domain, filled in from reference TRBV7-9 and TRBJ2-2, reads DTGVSQNPRHKITKRGQNVTFRCDPISEHNRLYWYRQTLGQGPEFLTYFQNEAQLEKSRLLSDRFSAERPKGSFSTLEIQRTEQGDSAMYLCASRSTRSTGELFFGEGSRLTVL.

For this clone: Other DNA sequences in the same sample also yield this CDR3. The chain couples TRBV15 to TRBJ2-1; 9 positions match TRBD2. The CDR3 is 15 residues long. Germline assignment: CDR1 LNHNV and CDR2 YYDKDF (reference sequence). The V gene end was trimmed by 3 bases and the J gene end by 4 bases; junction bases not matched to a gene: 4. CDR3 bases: TGTGCCACCAGCAGGACTAGCGGAACATACAATGAGCAGTTCTTC. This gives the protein CATSRTSGTYNEQFF.

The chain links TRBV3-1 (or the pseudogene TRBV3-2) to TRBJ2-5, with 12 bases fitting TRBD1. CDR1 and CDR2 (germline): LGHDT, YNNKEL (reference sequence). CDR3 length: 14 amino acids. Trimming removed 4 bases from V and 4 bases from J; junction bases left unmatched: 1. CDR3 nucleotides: TGTGCCAGCAGCCGGGGACAGGGGGCAGAGACCCAGTACTTC. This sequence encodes CASSRGQGAETQYF.

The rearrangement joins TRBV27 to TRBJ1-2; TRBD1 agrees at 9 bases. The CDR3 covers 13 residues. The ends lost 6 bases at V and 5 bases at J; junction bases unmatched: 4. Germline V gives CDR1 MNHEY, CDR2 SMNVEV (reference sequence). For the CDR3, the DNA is TGTGCCAGCAGCGCCGGGACAGGGTATGGCTACACCTTC. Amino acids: CASSAGTGYGYTF.

The CDR3 reads CATELGGKGYEQYF. For the CDR3, the DNA is TGTGCCACCGAATTAGGGGGGAAAGGCTACGAGCAGTACTTC. This chain joins TRBV24-1 and TRBJ2-7; the D gene could be TRBD1 or TRBD2 (6 bases each). CDR3 length: 14 amino acids. V lost 9 bases, J lost 3 bases, and 17 bases lay in between. Germline V gene sequence: CDR1 KGHDR, CDR2 SFDVKD.

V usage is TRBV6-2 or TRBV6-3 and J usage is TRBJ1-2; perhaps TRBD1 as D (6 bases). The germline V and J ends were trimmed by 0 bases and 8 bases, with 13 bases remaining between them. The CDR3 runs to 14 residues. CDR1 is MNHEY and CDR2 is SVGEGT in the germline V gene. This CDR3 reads CASSYSGRGNGYTF. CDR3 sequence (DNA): TGTGCCAGCAGTTACTCGGGCAGGGGTAACGGCTACACCTTC.

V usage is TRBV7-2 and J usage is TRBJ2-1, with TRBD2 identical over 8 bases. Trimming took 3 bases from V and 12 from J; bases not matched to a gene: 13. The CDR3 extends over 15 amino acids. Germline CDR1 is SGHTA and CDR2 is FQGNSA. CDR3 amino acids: CASSFQILAEGRQFF. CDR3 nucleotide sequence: TGTGCCAGCAGCTTCCAGATACTAGCGGAAGGAAGGCAGTTCTTC.

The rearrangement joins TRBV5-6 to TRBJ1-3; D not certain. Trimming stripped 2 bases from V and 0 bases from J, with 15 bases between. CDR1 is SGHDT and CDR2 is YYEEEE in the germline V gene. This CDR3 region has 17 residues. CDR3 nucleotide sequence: TGTGCCAGCAGCTTACGACAAAGAATCAACTCTGGAAACACCATATATTTT. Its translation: CASSLRQRINSGNTIYF. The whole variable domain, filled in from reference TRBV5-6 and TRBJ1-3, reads DAGVTQSPTHLIKTRGQQVTLRCSPKSGHDTVSWYQQALGQGPQFIFQYYEEEERQRGNFPDRFSGHQFPNYSSELNVNALLLGDSALYLCASSLRQRINSGNTIYFGEGSWLTVV.

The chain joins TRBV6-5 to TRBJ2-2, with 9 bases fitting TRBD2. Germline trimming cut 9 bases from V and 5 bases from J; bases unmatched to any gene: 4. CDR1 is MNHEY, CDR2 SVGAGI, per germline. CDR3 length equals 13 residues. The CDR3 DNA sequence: TGTGCCAGTAAGCGGGAGGATACCGGGGAGCTGTTTTTT. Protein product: CASKREDTGELFF.

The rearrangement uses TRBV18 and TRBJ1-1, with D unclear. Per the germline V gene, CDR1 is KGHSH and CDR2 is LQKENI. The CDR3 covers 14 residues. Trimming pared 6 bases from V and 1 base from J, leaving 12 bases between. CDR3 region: CASSLERGNTEAFF. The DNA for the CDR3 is TGTGCCAGCTCTCTCGAACGGGGGAACACTGAAGCTTTCTTT.

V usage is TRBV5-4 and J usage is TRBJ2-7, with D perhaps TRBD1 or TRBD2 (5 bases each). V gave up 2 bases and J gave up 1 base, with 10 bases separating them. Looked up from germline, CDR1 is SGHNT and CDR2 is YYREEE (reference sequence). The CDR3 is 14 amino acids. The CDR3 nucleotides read TGTGCCAGCAGCTTAAGGGGACGATCCTACGAGCAGTACTTC. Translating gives CASSLRGRSYEQYF.

The CDR3 protein is CASSPQTGPDTQYF. The DNA of the CDR3 is TGTGCCAGCAGCCCTCAAACAGGGCCAGATACGCAGTATTTT. This chain uses TRBV7-2 with TRBJ2-3, with D possibly being TRBD1 (6 bases). Germline CDR1 SGHTA, CDR2 FQGNSA. Trimming pared 5 bases from V and 4 bases from J, leaving 13 bases between. CDR3 length: 14 residues. Full variable domain (outside the CDR3, taken from reference TRBV7-2 and TRBJ2-3): GAGVSQSPSNKVTEKGKDVELRCDPISGHTALYWYRQSLGQGLEFLIYFQGNSAPDKSGLPSDRFSAERTGGSVSTLTIQRTQQEDSAVYLCASSPQTGPDTQYFGPGTRLTVL.